This T cell receptor beta chain was captured in a study of T cell responses to AZD1222 COVID-19 vaccine. The table came from immunoSEQ multiplex PCR; TCRdb's copy has only in-frame clones and leaves some out. This repertoire shows under 150,000 clones, around 90% found once; its top ten account for around a tenth. CDR3 length: 14 residues. Trimming pared 3 bases from V and 0 bases from J, leaving 6 bases between. Germline CDR1 SNHLY, CDR2 FYNNEI. This rearrangement joins TRBV2 to TRBJ1-5; D call uncertain. This sequence was found in an adult in good health. Sequenced material: peripheral blood, taken on day 0 of AZD1222 vaccination. CDR3 in amino acids: CASSDVTSNQPQHF. CDR3 nucleotide sequence: TGTGCCAGCAGTGACGTTACTAGCAATCAGCCCCAGCATTTT.